The rows below give T cell receptor beta chains drawn from one sample of a study of T-cell reconstitution after alpha-beta-depleted transplantation in children. TCRdb fed the PCR reads into MiXCR, producing one record per CDR3 protein. The top ten hold 2% to 3% of the sample, which has about 500,000 distinct CDR3 sequences, 30% to 35% seen once. This material consisted of PBMCs from the stem cell graft donor, taken from the stem cell graft. These receptors were obtained from a human donor who donated a stem cell graft to a child with aplastic anemia. Each CDR3 is given with its conserved first and last residue.

V gene	J gene	CDR3 protein
TRBV28	TRBJ1-5	CASSDRVRQPQHF
TRBV6-4	TRBJ2-1	CAAARGPDNEQFF
TRBV20-1	TRBJ2-5	CSASRGLAQETQYF
TRBV7-2	TRBJ2-1	CASSFGEGNYNEQFF
TRBV12-3/TRBV12-4	TRBJ1-6	CASSFKGVRVINSPLHF
TRBV18	TRBJ1-4	CASSPRQGTTNEKLFF
TRBV30	TRBJ1-2	CAWNRNNIGAKF
TRBV7-8	TRBJ2-7	CASSRGTSDEQYF
TRBV9	TRBJ2-2	CASSETAGANTGELFF
TRBV30	TRBJ1-4	CAWSTGTGGKEKLFF